A single sample is the source of the 32 T cell receptor beta chains below, sequenced in a study of cytomegalovirus exposure and HLA in healthy donors. It was with 60 Vbeta and 13 Jbeta primers that the PCR ran. Clones were sequenced by immunoSEQ multiplex PCR, and TCRdb holds only the in-frame ones, with some missing. The profile shows 100,000 to 150,000 clones, 75% to 90% of them singletons. Sequences were obtained from PBMCs. Receptor source: a man between 50 and 59 years old in good health and CMV-seronegative.

This clone was found once. The chain is built from TRBV6-1 and TRBJ1-1, with no clear D. Germline V gene data show CDR1 as MNHNS and CDR2 as SASEGT. V was clipped by 7 bases and J by 1 base, with 10 bases between them. The CDR3 sequence is 13 residues long. CDR3 sequence: CASTRSPNTEAFF. The CDR3 coding sequence is TGTGCCAGCACACGGAGCCCGAACACTGAAGCTTTCTTT.

J is TRBJ2-3 and V is TRBV7-3; a possible D gene is TRBD2 (6 bases). Trimming took off 2 bases at V and 6 bases at J, with 9 bases between the two ends. This CDR3 has 13 residues. Per the germline V gene, CDR1 is SGHTA and CDR2 is FQGTGA. The CDR3 nucleotides are TGTGCCAGCAGCTTAGGGGAGGTTGATACGCAGTATTTT. Encoded protein: CASSLGEVDTQYF.

This clone was counted once. The V and J genes are TRBV2 and TRBJ1-2; D perhaps matches TRBD1 (5 bases). The germline CDR1 and CDR2 sequences are SNHLY and FYNNEI. V lost 2 bases to trimming and J lost 6 bases, with 16 bases between them. This CDR3 has 15 amino acids. Written as DNA, the CDR3 is TGTGCCAGCAGTGAATTAAGTTCAGGGCCCGATGGCTACACCTTC. Residues: CASSELSSGPDGYTF.

The chain links TRBV7-2 to TRBJ2-2; no clear D gene. This CDR3 region has 14 residues. Germline V gives CDR1 SGHTA, CDR2 FQGNSA. V was clipped by 3 bases and J by 8 bases, with 13 bases between them. The CDR3 sequence: CASSFRGFSGELFF. CDR3 DNA: TGTGCCAGCAGCTTTAGAGGATTTTCAGGGGAGCTGTTTTTT.

This clone has more than one count but fewer than ten. The rearrangement uses TRBV7-9 and TRBJ1-1; tentative D call: TRBD1 (6 bases). Germline CDR1 reads SEHNR; CDR2 reads FQNEAQ (reference sequence). V shed 1 base and J shed 4 bases, with 16 bases lying between them. This CDR3 has 16 residues. CDR3 residues: CASSLGRGGVGTEAFF. The CDR3, as DNA: TGTGCCAGCAGCTTAGGGAGGGGGGGCGTCGGCACTGAAGCTTTCTTT.

The chain employs TRBV11-2 and TRBJ2-3, with 8 bases lining up with TRBD2. CDR3 length equals 15 residues. Germline CDR1 is SGHAT and CDR2 is FQNNGV. The J segment lost 8 bases and the V segment lost 0 bases, leaving 7 bases of the junction unmatched. CDR3 sequence reads: CASSLEGLAGSTQYF. CDR3 coding DNA: TGTGCCAGCAGCTTAGAAGGTCTAGCGGGTTCTACGCAGTATTTT.

This chain connects TRBV4-1 to TRBJ2-1; 8 bases line up with TRBD2. V shed 7 bases, J shed 9 bases, and the junction held 14 bases outside the gene matches. The CDR3 consists of 15 residues. Germline values: CDR1 MGHRA, CDR2 YSYEKL. DNA for the CDR3: TGCGCCAGCACCCCAGAAGCGGGGGTCGCCTCTGAGCAGTTCTTC. This gives the protein CASTPEAGVASEQFF.

The V gene is TRBV6-5, the J gene TRBJ1-1; D is perhaps TRBD1 (6 bases). Germline V gives CDR1 MNHEY, CDR2 SVGAGI. V was pared by 6 bases and J by 2 bases, with 10 bases between. CDR3 length: 13 residues. The CDR3 sequence is CASRQGTNTEAFF. The CDR3 bases are TGTGCCAGCAGACAGGGCACAAACACTGAAGCTTTCTTT.

This chain uses TRBV30 with TRBJ1-1; 10 bases align to TRBD1. Germline V gene data show CDR1 as GTSNPN and CDR2 as SVGIG (reference sequence). Germline trimming cut 6 bases from V and 9 bases from J; bases unmatched to any gene: 10. This CDR3 is built from 13 residues. CDR3 in DNA: TGTGCCTGTGTAGGGGGACAGGGGAGGAAAGCTTTCTTT. It is translated as CACVGGQGRKAFF.

The chain joins TRBV2 to TRBJ2-5, with D maybe TRBD2 (6 bases). The germline gives CDR1 SNHLY, CDR2 FYNNEI. The CDR3 has 13 amino acids. Trimming left V 6 bases short and J 7 bases short, with 15 bases between. CDR3 DNA: TGTGCCAGCAGGGGGACGCTGGGGGGGACCCAGTACTTC. Encoded protein: CASRGTLGGTQYF.

The table lists this clone with a few counts. The chain employs TRBV2 and TRBJ2-7, with 8 bases lining up with TRBD1. Germline lookup yields CDR1 SNHLY and CDR2 FYNNEI. Trimming removed 6 bases from V and 2 bases from J; junction bases left unmatched: 3. The length of the CDR3 is 13 residues. CDR3 amino acids: CASSGQGAYEQYF. CDR3 nucleotides: TGTGCCAGCAGCGGACAGGGCGCCTACGAGCAGTACTTC. The whole variable domain, filled in from reference TRBV2 and TRBJ2-7, reads EPEVTQTPSHQVTQMGQEVILRCVPISNHLYFYWYRQILGQKVEFLVSFYNNEISEKSEIFDDQFSVERPDGSNFTLKIRSTKLEDSAMYFCASSGQGAYEQYFGPGTRLTVT.

The chain carries TRBV2 and TRBJ2-5; D not resolved. V lost 1 base to trimming and J lost 2 bases, with 8 bases between them. The CDR3 consists of 14 residues. Germline assignment: CDR1 SNHLY and CDR2 FYNNEI. The CDR3 spells CASSEVTVQETQYF. The CDR3 DNA reads as TGTGCCAGCAGTGAAGTTACAGTACAAGAGACCCAGTACTTC.

J is TRBJ2-3 and V is TRBV7-2; TRBD2 might be the D (6 bases). CDR1 and CDR2 (germline): SGHTA, FQGNSA. This CDR3 comprises 15 residues. Trimming removed 5 bases at V and 4 bases at J, with 16 bases between. For the CDR3, the DNA is TGTGCCAGCAGCCCTGTTCGTGGAGGGCCAGATACGCAGTATTTT. Translated: CASSPVRGGPDTQYF.

This clone has just one count. This rearrangement joins TRBV6-5 to TRBJ1-5, with 9 bases matching TRBD1. Germline V CDR1 and CDR2: MNHEY, SVGAGI. The CDR3 has 13 amino acids. V dropped 5 bases and J dropped 13; count of bases not matched to a gene: 9. DNA of the CDR3: TGTGCCAGCAGTCCCCGGGACAGGGAGTCTCAGCATTTT. Amino acid sequence: CASSPRDRESQHF.

The chain couples TRBV7-9 to TRBJ2-2; 7 bases fit TRBD2. This CDR3 comprises 14 residues. Germline values: CDR1 SEHNR, CDR2 FQNEAQ (reference sequence). V gave up 5 bases and J gave up 1 base; unmatched junction bases: 1. In nucleotides, the CDR3 is TGTGCCAGCAGCCCTAGCGGGAACACCGGGGAGCTGTTTTTT. Amino acids: CASSPSGNTGELFF.

The CDR3 DNA reads as TGTGCCAGCAGCCGGGACTCGACAGATACGCAGTATTTT. This encodes CASSRDSTDTQYF. V gene TRBV14 combines with J gene TRBJ2-3; possibly TRBD2 for D (6 bases). The CDR3 has 13 amino acids. Deletions cut 4 bases from V and 3 bases from J, with 8 bases between. The germline V gene encodes CDR1 SGHDN and CDR2 FVKESK.

V and J are TRBV5-8 and TRBJ2-5; D remains unclear. Germline V gene lookup returns CDR1 SGHTS and CDR2 YDEGEE. V was cut by 1 base and J by 4 bases, with 14 bases left in between. This CDR3 has 15 amino acids. The CDR3, as DNA: TGTGCCAGCAGCTTGATTTGGCGGCCGAGAGAGACCCAGTACTTC. Translating gives CASSLIWRPRETQYF.

This clone was detected only once. The chain recombines TRBV4-3 with TRBJ1-1, with 11 bases identical to TRBD1. CDR3 size: 15 residues. CDR1 is LGHNA, CDR2 YSLEER, per germline. The V gene end was trimmed by 4 bases and the J gene end by 10 bases; junction bases not matched to a gene: 11. The CDR3 DNA follows: TGCGCCAGCAGCCGCGGACAGGGGGCAGGGATGGTAGCTTTCTTT. Residues: CASSRGQGAGMVAFF.

The rearrangement links TRBV5-4 to TRBJ2-7; 13 bases align to TRBD2. After removal of 2 bases from V and 3 bases from J, the junction contained 2 bases not matched to a gene. CDR3 length equals 15 residues. Germline CDR1 and CDR2: SGHNT and YYREEE (reference sequence). The CDR3 sequence: CASSFGTSGNYEQYF. CDR3 bases: TGTGCCAGCAGCTTTGGGACTAGCGGGAACTACGAGCAGTACTTC.

V and J are TRBV9 and TRBJ2-3; tentatively, D is TRBD2 (6 bases). The CDR3 contains 14 residues. Trimming took 4 bases from V and 4 from J, leaving 13 bases between them. CDR1 is SGDLS, CDR2 YYNGEE, per germline. The CDR3 reads CASSRAWDSDTQYF. In DNA form, the CDR3 reads TGTGCCAGCAGCCGTGCGTGGGACTCAGATACGCAGTATTTT.

The chain has TRBV2 and TRBJ2-5; TRBD2 aligns across 7 bases. This CDR3 region has 14 residues. Per germline, CDR1 SNHLY and CDR2 FYNNEI. Losses at the gene ends were 4 bases for V and 5 bases for J; bases not matched to a gene: 7. The CDR3 nucleotides read TGTGCCAGCAGTGGGGCTAGCGGTGGGGAGACCCAGTACTTC. This codes for CASSGASGGETQYF. Full variable domain (missing parts from reference TRBV2 and TRBJ2-5): EPEVTQTPSHQVTQMGQEVILRCVPISNHLYFYWYRQILGQKVEFLVSFYNNEISEKSEIFDDQFSVERPDGSNFTLKIRSTKLEDSAMYFCASSGASGGETQYFGPGTRLLVL.

The table lists this clone with a count of one. The chain employs TRBV6-5 and TRBJ2-5, with a weak D call TRBD1 (7 bases). The J call may be incorrect, as the DNA end agrees better with TRBJ2-7. CDR1 and CDR2 from the germline V gene are MNHEY and SVGAGI. This CDR3 is built from 15 residues. CDR3 DNA: TGTGCCAGCATGTCACGGACAGGCGGGACCTACGAGCAGTACTTC. Its translation: CASMSRTGGTYEQYF.

The chain uses TRBV4-1 and TRBJ2-7; TRBD1 aligns across 8 bases. The CDR3 sequence is 15 residues long. J gave up 4 bases and V 4 bases, and 9 bases lay outside the gene matches. The V gene's germline CDR1 is MGHRA and CDR2 YSYEKL. The CDR3 reads CASSPAGTGLYEQYF. The CDR3 DNA reads as TGCGCCAGCAGCCCGGCCGGGACAGGATTATACGAGCAGTACTTC.

This clone was observed a handful of times. This chain links TRBV11-2 with TRBJ2-5; D possibly corresponds to TRBD2 (7 bases). V was pared by 1 base and J by 3 bases, with 18 bases between. The CDR3 is 17 residues long. Germline-derived CDR1 and CDR2 are SGHAT and FQNNGV. This chain's CDR3 is CASSLGWGGGQEETQYF. In DNA, the CDR3 is TGTGCCAGCAGCTTAGGGTGGGGCGGGGGCCAGGAAGAGACCCAGTACTTC.

This sequence joins TRBV7-7 and TRBJ2-2; possible D gene TRBD2, 6 bases. Germline CDR1 and CDR2: SSHAT and FNYEAQ (reference sequence). This CDR3 has 14 amino acids. In DNA form, the CDR3 reads TGTGCTAGGAGACCGGGACTCTATAGCGGGGAGCTGTTTTTT. Translation: CARRPGLYSGELFF.

The V call is TRBV6-5, the J call TRBJ2-1; TRBD1 matches at 8 bases. The CDR3 runs to 16 residues. Germline V gives CDR1 MNHEY, CDR2 SVGAGI. The trim removed 2 bases at V and 5 bases at J, leaving 8 bases unmatched. The chain's CDR3 is CASSYHPGGTNNEQFF. For the CDR3, the DNA is TGTGCCAGCAGTTACCATCCAGGGGGCACGAACAATGAGCAGTTCTTC.

This CDR3 is CATRTGGIRAFF. The CDR3 bases are TGTGCCACCCGGACAGGGGGGATCCGGGCTTTCTTT. The chain recombines TRBV28 with TRBJ1-1; TRBD1 aligns across 10 bases. V was pared by 10 bases and J by 11 bases, with 10 bases of the junction left unmatched. CDR3 length: 12 amino acids. Germline loops: CDR1 MDHEN, CDR2 SYDVKM.

As for this clone: Other nucleotide sequences from this sample produce the same CDR3. The chain joins TRBV11-3 to TRBJ1-1, with 7 bases that match TRBD1. J gave up 5 bases and V 3 bases, and 3 bases lay outside the gene matches. Germline lookup yields CDR1 SGHNT and CDR2 YENEEA. The CDR3 consists of 13 residues. The CDR3 nucleotides are TGTGCCAGCAGCTTCAACAGGGGTACTGAAGCTTTCTTT. It specifies CASSFNRGTEAFF.

This chain connects TRBV29-1 to TRBJ2-1; 10 bases are a match to TRBD2. This CDR3 contains 15 residues. Germline V CDR1 and CDR2: SQVTM, ANQGSEA. Trimming cost V 5 bases and J 8 bases; bases outside gene matches: 12. CDR3 DNA sequence: TGCAGCGTTCCGAAGGGGGCTAGCGGGAGCTATGAGCAGTTCTTC. Translating gives CSVPKGASGSYEQFF.

The chain combines TRBV7-9 with TRBJ1-2; 8 bases are a match to TRBD1. Germline CDR1 reads SEHNR; CDR2 reads FQNEAQ (reference sequence). CDR3 length: 15 residues. J gave up 10 bases and V 4 bases, and 14 bases lay outside the gene matches. The CDR3 region has the DNA TGTGCCAGCAGCTCGCTGACAGGGGTCGGGCCCTTCTACACCTTC. Its protein product is CASSSLTGVGPFYTF. The variable domain in full, completed from reference TRBV7-9 and TRBJ1-2, reads DTGVSQNPRHKITKRGQNVTFRCDPISEHNRLYWYRQTLGQGPEFLTYFQNEAQLEKSRLLSDRFSAERPKGSFSTLEIQRTEQGDSAMYLCASSSLTGVGPFYTFGSGTRLTVV.

The chain employs TRBV5-1 and TRBJ2-1, with 8 nucleotides matching TRBD2. This CDR3 contains 15 residues. J was trimmed by 5 bases and V by 0 bases; bases with no gene match: 4. The germline V gene encodes CDR1 SGHRS and CDR2 YFSETQ. CDR3: CASSLGGLDHNEQFF. As DNA, the CDR3 is TGCGCCAGCAGCTTGGGGGGACTAGACCACAATGAGCAGTTCTTC.

The chain combines TRBV28 with TRBJ2-2; 8 nucleotides line up with TRBD2. CDR3 length equals 14 residues. The J segment lost 2 bases and the V segment lost 7 bases, leaving 3 bases of the junction unmatched. Germline values: CDR1 MDHEN, CDR2 SYDVKM. The CDR3 loop is CASTGRGNTGELFF. The CDR3 DNA sequence: TGTGCCAGCACCGGGAGGGGAAACACCGGGGAGCTGTTTTTT.